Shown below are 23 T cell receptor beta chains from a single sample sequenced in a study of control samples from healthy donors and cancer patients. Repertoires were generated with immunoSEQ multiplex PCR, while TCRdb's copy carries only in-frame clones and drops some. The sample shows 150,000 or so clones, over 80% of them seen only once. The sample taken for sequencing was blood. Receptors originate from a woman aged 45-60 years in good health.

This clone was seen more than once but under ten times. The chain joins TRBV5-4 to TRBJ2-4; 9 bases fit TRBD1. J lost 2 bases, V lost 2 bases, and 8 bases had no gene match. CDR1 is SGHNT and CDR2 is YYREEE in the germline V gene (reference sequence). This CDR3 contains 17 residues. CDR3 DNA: TGTGCCAGCAGCTTACAGGGGGCGAGGAGAACCAAAAACATTCAGTACTTC. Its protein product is CASSLQGARRTKNIQYF.

The CDR3: CASSSRDFTDTQYF. DNA of the CDR3: TGTGCCAGCAGCTCGCGGGATTTCACAGATACGCAGTATTTT. The V gene is TRBV7-9, the J gene TRBJ2-3, with D perhaps TRBD2 (6 bases). Germline V CDR1 and CDR2: SEHNR, FQNEAQ (reference sequence). The CDR3 is 14 residues long. V gave up 4 bases and J gave up 2 bases, with 10 bases separating them.

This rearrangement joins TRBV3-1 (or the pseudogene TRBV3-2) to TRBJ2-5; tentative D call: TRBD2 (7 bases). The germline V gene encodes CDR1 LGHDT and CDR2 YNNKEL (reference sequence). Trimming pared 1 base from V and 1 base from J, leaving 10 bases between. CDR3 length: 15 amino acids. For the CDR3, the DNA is TGTGCCAGCAGCCAAGCGGCGGGGGCCCAAGAGACCCAGTACTTC. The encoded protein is CASSQAAGAQETQYF.

Here the CDR3 reads CASSWTQGQGYTF. The CDR3 coding sequence is TGTGCCAGCAGTTGGACACAGGGACAAGGCTACACCTTC. The V call is TRBV27, the J call TRBJ1-2; perhaps TRBD1 as D (6 bases). Trimming took off 4 bases at V and 8 bases at J, with 14 bases between the two ends. CDR3 length: 13 amino acids. Germline V gene sequence: CDR1 MNHEY, CDR2 SMNVEV (reference sequence).

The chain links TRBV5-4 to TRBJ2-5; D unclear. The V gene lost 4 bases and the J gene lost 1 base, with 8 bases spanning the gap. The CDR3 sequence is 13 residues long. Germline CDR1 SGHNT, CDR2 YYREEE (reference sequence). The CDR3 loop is CASSPTAQETQYF. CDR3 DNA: TGTGCCAGCAGCCCAACCGCCCAAGAGACCCAGTACTTC. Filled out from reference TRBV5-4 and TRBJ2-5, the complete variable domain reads ETGVTQSPTHLIKTRGQQVTLRCSSQSGHNTVSWYQQALGQGPQFIFQYYREEENGRGNFPPRFSGLQFPNYSSELNVNALELDDSALYLCASSPTAQETQYFGPGTRLLVL.

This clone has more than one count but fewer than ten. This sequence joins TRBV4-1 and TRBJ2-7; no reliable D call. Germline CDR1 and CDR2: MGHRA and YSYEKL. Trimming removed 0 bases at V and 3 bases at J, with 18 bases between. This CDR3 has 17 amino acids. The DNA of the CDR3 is TGCGCCAGCAGCCAAGATCCCGCGACCCTAACTTTCTACGAGCAGTACTTC. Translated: CASSQDPATLTFYEQYF.

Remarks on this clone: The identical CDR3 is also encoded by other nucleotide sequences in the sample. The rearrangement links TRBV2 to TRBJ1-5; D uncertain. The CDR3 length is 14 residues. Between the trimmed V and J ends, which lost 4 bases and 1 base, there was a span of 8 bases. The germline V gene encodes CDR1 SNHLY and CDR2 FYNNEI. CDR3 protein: CASSVIGSNQPQHF. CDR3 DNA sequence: TGTGCCAGCAGTGTAATTGGGAGCAATCAGCCCCAGCATTTT.

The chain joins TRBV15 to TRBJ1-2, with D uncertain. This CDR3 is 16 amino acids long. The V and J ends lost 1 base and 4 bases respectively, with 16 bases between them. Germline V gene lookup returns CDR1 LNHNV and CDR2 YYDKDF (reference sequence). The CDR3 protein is CATSRVGEERTYGYTF. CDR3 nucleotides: TGTGCCACCAGCAGAGTTGGAGAGGAGAGGACCTATGGCTACACCTTC.

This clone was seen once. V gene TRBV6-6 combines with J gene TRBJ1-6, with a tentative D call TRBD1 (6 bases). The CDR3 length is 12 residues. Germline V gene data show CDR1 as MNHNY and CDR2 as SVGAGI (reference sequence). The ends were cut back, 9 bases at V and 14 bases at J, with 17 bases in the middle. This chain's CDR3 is CASAEGERSLHF. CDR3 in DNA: TGTGCCAGTGCTGAGGGGGAGAGGTCCCTCCACTTT.

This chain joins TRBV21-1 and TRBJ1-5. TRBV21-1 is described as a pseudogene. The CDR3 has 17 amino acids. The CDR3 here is CASSKDGTAVFGQPQHF. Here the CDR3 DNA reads TGTGCCAGCAGCAAAGATGGGACCGCTGTTTTCGGCCAGCCCCAGCATTTT.

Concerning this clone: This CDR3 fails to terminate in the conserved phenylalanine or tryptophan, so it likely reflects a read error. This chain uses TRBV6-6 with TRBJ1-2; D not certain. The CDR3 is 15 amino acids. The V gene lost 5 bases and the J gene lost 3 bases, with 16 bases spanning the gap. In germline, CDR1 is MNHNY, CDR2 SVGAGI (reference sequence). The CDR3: CASSPGPARDYGYTL. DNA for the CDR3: TGTGCCAGCAGTCCCGGACCCGCCCGGGACTATGGCTACACCCTC.

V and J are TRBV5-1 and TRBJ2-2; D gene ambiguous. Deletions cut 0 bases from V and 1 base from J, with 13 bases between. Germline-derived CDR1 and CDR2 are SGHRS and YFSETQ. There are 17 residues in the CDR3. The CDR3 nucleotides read TGCGCCAGCAGCTTGGCCGGAAGGCCCCTGAACACCGGGGAGCTGTTTTTT. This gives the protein CASSLAGRPLNTGELFF.

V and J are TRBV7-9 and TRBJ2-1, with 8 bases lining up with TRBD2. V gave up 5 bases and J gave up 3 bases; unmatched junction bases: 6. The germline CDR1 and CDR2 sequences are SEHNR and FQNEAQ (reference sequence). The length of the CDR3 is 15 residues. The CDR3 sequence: CASSRAGGGYNEQFF. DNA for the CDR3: TGTGCCAGCAGCAGGGCGGGGGGCGGCTACAATGAGCAGTTCTTC.

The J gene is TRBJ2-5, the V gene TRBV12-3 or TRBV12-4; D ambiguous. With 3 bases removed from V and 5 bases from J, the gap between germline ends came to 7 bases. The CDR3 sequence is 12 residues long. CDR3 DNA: TGTGCCAGCAGTTTTTTCTCTGAGACCCAGTACTTC. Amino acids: CASSFFSETQYF.

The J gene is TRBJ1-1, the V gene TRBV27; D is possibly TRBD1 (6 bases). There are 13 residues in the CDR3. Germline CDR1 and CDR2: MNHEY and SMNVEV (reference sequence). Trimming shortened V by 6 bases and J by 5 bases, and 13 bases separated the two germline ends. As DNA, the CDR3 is TGTGCCAGCAGGACAGGCCCGGGGACTGAAGCTTTCTTT. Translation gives CASRTGPGTEAFF.

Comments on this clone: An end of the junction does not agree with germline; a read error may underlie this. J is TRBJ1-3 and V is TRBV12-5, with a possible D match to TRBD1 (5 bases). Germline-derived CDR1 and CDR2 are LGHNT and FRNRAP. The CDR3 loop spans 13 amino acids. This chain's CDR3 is CASGSRNGTPPDF. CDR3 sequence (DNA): TGTGCTAGTGGTTCGAGAAATGGGACTCCCCCGGATTTT.

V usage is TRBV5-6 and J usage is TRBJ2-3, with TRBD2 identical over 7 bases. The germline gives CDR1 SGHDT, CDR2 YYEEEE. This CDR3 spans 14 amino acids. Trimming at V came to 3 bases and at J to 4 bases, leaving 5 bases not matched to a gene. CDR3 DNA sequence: TGTGCCAGCAGCTCCCCAGCGGGGTCAGATACGCAGTATTTT. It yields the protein CASSSPAGSDTQYF.

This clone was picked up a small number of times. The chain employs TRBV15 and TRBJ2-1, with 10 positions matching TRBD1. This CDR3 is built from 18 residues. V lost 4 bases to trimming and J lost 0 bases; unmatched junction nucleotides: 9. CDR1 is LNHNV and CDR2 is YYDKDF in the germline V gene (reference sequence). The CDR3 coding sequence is TGTGCCACCAGCACCCGAAGGACAGGGGGGAACTCCTACAATGAGCAGTTCTTC. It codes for CATSTRRTGGNSYNEQFF.

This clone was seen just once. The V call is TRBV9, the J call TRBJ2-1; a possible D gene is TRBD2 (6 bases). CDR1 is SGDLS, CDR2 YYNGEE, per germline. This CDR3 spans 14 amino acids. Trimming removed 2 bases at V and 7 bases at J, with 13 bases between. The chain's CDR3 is CASSVRDSRNEQFF. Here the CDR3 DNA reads TGTGCCAGCAGCGTCCGGGACTCCCGTAATGAGCAGTTCTTC.

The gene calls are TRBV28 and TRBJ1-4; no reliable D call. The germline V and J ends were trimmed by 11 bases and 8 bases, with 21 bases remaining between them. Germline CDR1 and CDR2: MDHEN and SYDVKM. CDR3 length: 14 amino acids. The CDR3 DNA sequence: TGTGCCGCGGGCGGAGGTGCCATGAGGGAAAAACTGTTTTTT. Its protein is CAAGGGAMREKLFF.

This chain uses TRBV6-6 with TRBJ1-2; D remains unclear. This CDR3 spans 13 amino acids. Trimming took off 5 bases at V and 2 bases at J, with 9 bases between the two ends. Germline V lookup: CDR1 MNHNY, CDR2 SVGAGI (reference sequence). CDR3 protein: CASSAGLNYGYTF. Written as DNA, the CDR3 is TGTGCCAGCAGTGCAGGATTAAACTATGGCTACACCTTC.

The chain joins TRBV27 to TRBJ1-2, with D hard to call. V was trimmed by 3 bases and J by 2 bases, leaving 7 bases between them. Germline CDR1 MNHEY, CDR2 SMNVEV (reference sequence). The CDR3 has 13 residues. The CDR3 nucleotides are TGTGCCAGCAGTTTTAAAGAGAACTATGGCTACACCTTC. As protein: CASSFKENYGYTF.

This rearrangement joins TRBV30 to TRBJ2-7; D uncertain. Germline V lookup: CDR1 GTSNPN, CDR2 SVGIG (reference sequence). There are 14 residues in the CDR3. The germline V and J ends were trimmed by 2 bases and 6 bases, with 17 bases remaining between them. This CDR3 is CAWSKSSVRFEQYF. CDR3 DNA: TGTGCCTGGAGTAAATCCTCTGTAAGGTTCGAGCAGTACTTC. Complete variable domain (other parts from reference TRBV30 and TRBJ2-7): SQTIHQWPATLVQPVGSPLSLECTVEGTSNPNLYWYRQAAGRGLQLLFYSVGIGQISSEVPQNLSASRPQDRQFILSSKKLLLSDSGFYLCAWSKSSVRFEQYFGPGTRLTVT.